The TCR gamma chain described here comes from a study of Vδ1+ human thymocytes. Points from the study as a whole: Despite high sort purity, roughly a fifth of thymic T cell receptor delta sequences were Vdelta2. Highly polyclonal TRG and TRD repertoires with Gaussian CDR3 length distributions appeared in thymus.

CDR1 and CDR2 (germline): VTNTFY, YDVSTARD (reference sequence). This CDR3 is 16 amino acids long. V shed 0 bases and J 3 bases; nucleotides not matched to a gene: 7. Sequences come from RNA converted to cDNA by reverse transcription. Multiplex PCR used pooled V-gene forward primers and a constant-region reverse primer to amplify CDR3s. TCRdb re-analyzed the multiplex PCR reads via CATT. Of some 37,000 gamma-chain clones detected, around 20% appear once; the ten largest clones hold about 2%. Sorted Vdelta1+ thymocytes were about 97% to 99.6% pure. Note on this clone: The antigen is unknown.

This sequence joins TRGV3 and TRGJP2. Sequencing input: Vdelta1+ gamma-delta thymocytes from the thymus. The sample's subset: FACS-sorted CD3+ TCRalphabeta- TCRVdelta1+ TCRVdelta2- thymocytes. This TCR was recovered from a girl under three years old who had congenital heart surgery. CDR3 sequence: CATWDRLWRSDWIKTF. CDR3 in DNA: TGTGCCACCTGGGACAGGCTTTGGCGTAGTGATTGGATCAAGACGTTT.